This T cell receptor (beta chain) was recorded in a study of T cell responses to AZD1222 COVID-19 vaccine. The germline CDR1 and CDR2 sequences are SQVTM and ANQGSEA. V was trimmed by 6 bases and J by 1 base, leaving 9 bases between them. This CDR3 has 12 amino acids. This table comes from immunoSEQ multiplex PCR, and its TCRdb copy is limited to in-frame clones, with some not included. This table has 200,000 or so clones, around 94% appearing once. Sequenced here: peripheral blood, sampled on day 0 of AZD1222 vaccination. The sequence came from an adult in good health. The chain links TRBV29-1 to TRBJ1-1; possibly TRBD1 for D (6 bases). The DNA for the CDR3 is TGCAGCGTGGGACACTCGAACACTGAAGCTTTCTTT. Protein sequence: CSVGHSNTEAFF.